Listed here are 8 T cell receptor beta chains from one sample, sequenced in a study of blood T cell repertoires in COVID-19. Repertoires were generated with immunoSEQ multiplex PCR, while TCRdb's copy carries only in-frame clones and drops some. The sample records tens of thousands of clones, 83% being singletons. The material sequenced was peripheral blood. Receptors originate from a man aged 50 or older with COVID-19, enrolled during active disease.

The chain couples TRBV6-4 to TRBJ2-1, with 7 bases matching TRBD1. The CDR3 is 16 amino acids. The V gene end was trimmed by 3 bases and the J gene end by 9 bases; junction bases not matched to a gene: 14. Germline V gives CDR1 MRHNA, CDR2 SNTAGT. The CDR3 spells CASSDTRGGRGGEQFF. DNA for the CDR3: TGTGCCAGCAGTGATACCCGAGGGGGCCGGGGCGGTGAGCAGTTCTTC.

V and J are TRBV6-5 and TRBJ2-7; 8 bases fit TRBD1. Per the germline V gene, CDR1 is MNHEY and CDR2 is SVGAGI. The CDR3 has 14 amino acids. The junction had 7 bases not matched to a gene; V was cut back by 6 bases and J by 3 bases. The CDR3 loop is CASRDREGGYEQYF. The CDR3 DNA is TGTGCCAGCAGGGACAGGGAAGGGGGCTACGAGCAGTACTTC.

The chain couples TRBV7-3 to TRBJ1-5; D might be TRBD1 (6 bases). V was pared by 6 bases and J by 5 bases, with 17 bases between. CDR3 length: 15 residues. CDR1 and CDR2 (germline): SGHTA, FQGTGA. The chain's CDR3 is CASSLYGGPDQPQHF. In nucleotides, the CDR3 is TGTGCCAGCAGTCTTTATGGGGGCCCGGATCAGCCCCAGCATTTT.

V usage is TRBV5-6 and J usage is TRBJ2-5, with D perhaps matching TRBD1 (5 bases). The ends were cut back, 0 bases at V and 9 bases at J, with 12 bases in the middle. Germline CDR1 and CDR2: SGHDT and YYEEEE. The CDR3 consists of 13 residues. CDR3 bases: TGTGCCAGCAGCTTGGGACAGCCAAGGGCCCAGTACTTC. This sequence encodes CASSLGQPRAQYF. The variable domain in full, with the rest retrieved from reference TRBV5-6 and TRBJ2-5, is DAGVTQSPTHLIKTRGQQVTLRCSPKSGHDTVSWYQQALGQGPQFIFQYYEEEERQRGNFPDRFSGHQFPNYSSELNVNALLLGDSALYLCASSLGQPRAQYFGPGTRLLVL.

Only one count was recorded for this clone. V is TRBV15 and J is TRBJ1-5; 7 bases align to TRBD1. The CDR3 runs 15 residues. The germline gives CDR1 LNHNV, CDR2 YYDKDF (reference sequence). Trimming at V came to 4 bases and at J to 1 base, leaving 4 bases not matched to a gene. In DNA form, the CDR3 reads TGTGCCACCAGCATACGACAGGGAAGCAATCAGCCCCAGCATTTT. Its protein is CATSIRQGSNQPQHF.

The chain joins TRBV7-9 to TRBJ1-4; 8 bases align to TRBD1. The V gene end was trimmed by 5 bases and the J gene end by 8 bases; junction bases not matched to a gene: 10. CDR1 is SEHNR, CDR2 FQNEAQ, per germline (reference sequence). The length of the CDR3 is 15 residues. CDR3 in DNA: TGTGCCAGCAGCCCGACCAGGGGGCGAGGGGAAAAACTGTTTTTT. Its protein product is CASSPTRGRGEKLFF.

The CDR3 coding sequence is TGTGCCAGCAGCTTAAAACTAGCGGGAGGCCGGGAGACAGATACGCAGTATTTT. Protein sequence: CASSLKLAGGRETDTQYF. This rearrangement joins TRBV13 to TRBJ2-3; 12 bases line up with TRBD2. V was clipped by 2 bases and J by 3 bases; unmatched bases: 9. The CDR3 runs 18 residues. In germline, CDR1 is PRHDT, CDR2 FYEKMQ (reference sequence).

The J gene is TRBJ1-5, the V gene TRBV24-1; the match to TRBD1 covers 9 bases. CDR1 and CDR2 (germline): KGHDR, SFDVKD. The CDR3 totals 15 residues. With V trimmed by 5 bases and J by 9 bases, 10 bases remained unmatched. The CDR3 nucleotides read TGTGCCACCAGTGCCCGGGGACAGGGCCCCGGGCCCCAGCATTTT. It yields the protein CATSARGQGPGPQHF.